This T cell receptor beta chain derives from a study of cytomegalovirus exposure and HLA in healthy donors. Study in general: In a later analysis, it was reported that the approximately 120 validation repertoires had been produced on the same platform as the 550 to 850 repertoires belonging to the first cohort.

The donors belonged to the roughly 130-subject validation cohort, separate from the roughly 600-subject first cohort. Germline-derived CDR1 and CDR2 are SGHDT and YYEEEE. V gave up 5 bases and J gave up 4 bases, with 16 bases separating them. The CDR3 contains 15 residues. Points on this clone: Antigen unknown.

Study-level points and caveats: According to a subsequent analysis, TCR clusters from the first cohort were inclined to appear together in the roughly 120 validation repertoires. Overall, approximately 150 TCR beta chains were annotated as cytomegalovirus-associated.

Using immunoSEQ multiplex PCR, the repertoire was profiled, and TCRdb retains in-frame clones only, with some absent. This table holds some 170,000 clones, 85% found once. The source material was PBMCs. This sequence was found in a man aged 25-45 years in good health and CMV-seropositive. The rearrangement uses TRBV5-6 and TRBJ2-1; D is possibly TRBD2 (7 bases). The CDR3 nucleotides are TGTGCCAGCAGACTTCGGGGGGCCCCATACAATGAGCAGTTCTTC. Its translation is CASRLRGAPYNEQFF.